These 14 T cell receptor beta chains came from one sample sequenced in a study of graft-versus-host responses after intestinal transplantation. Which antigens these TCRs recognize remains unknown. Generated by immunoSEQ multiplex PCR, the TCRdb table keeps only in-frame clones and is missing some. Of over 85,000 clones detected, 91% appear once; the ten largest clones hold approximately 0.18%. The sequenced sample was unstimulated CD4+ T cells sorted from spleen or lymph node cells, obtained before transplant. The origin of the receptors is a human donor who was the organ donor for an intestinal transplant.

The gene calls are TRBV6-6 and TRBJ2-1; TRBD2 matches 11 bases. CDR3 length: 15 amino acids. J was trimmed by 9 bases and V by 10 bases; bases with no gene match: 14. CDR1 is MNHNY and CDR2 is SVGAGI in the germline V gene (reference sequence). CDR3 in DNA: TGTGCCACCCGAGATAGCGGGGGGGCGTTCAGTGAGCAGTTCTTC. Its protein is CATRDSGGAFSEQFF.

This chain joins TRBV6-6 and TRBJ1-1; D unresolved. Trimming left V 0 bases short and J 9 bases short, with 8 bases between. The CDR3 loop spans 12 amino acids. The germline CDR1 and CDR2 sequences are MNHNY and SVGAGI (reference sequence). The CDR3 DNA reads TGTGCCAGCAGTTACTCCCTCCAGAAAGCTTTCTTT. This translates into CASSYSLQKAFF.

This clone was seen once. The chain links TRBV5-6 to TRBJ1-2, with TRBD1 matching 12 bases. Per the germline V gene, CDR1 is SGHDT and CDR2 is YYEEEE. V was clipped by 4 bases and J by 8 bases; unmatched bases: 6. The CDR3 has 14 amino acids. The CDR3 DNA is TGTGCCAGCAGCCTCCCGGGACAGGGGGCCGGCTACACCTTC. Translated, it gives CASSLPGQGAGYTF.

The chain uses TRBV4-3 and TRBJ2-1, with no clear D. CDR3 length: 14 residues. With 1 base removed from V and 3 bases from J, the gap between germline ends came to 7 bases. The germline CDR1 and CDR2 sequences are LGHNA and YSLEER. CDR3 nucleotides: TGCGCCAGCAGCCAAGCGGCGGTCTACAATGAGCAGTTCTTC. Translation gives CASSQAAVYNEQFF.

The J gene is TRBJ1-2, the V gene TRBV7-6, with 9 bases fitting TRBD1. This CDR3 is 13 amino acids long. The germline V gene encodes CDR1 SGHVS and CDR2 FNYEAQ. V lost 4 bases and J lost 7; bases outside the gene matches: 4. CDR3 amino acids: CASSSTGGGGYTF. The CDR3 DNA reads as TGTGCCAGCAGCTCCACAGGGGGCGGTGGCTACACCTTC.

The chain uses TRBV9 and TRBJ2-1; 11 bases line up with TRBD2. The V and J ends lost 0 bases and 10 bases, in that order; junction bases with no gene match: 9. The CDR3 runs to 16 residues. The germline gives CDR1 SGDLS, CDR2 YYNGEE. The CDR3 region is CASSVGLAGGLDEQFF. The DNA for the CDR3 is TGTGCCAGCAGCGTAGGGCTAGCGGGGGGCCTCGACGAGCAGTTCTTC.

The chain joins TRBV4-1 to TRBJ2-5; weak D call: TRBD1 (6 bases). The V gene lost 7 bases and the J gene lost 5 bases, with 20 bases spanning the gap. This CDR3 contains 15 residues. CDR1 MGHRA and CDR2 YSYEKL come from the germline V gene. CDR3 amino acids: CASTRQVLNGETQYF. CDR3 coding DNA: TGCGCCAGCACGCGACAGGTCCTCAACGGGGAGACCCAGTACTTC.

The DNA for the CDR3 is TGTGCCAGCACTCGAGCGGGGTCAGATACGCAGTATTTT. Amino acids: CASTRAGSDTQYF. The chain carries TRBV2 and TRBJ2-3; 7 bases map to TRBD2. The CDR3 runs 13 residues. With 7 bases clipped from V and 4 bases from J, the junction kept 5 bases outside the gene matches. Per the germline V gene, CDR1 is SNHLY and CDR2 is FYNNEI.

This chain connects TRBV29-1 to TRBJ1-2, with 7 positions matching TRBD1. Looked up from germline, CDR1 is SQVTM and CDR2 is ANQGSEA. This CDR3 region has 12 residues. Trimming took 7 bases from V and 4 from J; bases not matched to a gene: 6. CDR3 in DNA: TGCAGCGCTGGGGACAGCTCCTATGGCTACACCTTC. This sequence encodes CSAGDSSYGYTF.

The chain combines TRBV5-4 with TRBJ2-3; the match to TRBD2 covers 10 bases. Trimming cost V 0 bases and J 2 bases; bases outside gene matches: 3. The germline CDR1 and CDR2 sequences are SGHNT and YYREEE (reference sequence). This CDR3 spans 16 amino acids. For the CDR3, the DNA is TGTGCCAGCAGCTTGGCCGGACTAGCGGCCACAGATACGCAGTATTTT. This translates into CASSLAGLAATDTQYF.

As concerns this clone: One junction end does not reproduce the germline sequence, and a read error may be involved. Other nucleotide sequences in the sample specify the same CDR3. The CDR3 region has the DNA TGCGCCAGCAGCCCCCGGACAGGGGGGCCACCCCTCCACTTT. Protein product: CASSPRTGGPPLHF. J is TRBJ1-6 and V is TRBV7-2; 10 nucleotides agree with TRBD1. The CDR3 is 14 residues long. CDR1 is SGHTA, CDR2 FQGNSA, per germline.

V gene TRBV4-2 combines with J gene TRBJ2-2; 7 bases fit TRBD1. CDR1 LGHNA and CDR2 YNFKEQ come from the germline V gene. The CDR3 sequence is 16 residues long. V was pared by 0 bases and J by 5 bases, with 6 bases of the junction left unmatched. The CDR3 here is CASSQELRGPTGELFF. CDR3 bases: TGTGCCAGCAGCCAAGAATTGAGGGGGCCTACCGGGGAGCTGTTTTTT.

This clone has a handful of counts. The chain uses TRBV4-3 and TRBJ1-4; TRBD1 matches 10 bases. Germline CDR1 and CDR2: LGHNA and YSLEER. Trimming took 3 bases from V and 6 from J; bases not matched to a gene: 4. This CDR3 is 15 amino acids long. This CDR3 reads CASSHGQGEHEKLFF. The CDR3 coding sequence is TGCGCCAGCAGCCACGGACAGGGGGAACATGAAAAACTGTTTTTT.

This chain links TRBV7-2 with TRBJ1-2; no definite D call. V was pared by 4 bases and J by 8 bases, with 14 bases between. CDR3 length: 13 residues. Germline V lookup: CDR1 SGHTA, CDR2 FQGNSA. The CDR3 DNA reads TGTGCCAGCAGCTCCCTCAGTTGGCCCGGCTACACCTTC. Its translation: CASSSLSWPGYTF.